This T cell receptor beta chain was sequenced in a study of post-analysis software for immune sequencing data. This clonotype appeared once. Its antigen is unknown. The ends lost 3 bases at V and 4 bases at J; junction bases unmatched: 7. This CDR3 comprises 15 residues. Libraries were made from TCR beta cDNA, and they carried unique molecular identifiers. One entry per CDR3 protein, called by TCRdb with MiXCR from the PCR reads. The top ten hold roughly 12% of the sample, which has roughly 670,000 distinct CDR3 sequences, about 60% seen once. General study findings and limits: Controls showed lower frequencies than patients for roughly 5 TRBV segments, and TRBV5-6, TRBV5-1 and TRBV20-1 were among these.

Material: blood. The chain carries TRBV12-3 or TRBV12-4 and TRBJ2-3; 7 bases match TRBD1. The receptor comes from a girl aged 2 to 10 with multiple sclerosis. The CDR3 region has the DNA TGTGCCAGCAGTTTGTTAGTACAGGGGTCAGATACGCAGTATTTT. Its protein is CASSLLVQGSDTQYF.